The TCR beta chain under discussion was sequenced for a study of tumor-infiltrating lymphocytes in primary liver carcinoma. In the study overall: Donors had hepatocellular carcinoma or combined HCC and intrahepatic cholangiocarcinoma. Study-level results: Lesser overlap characterized tumor-adjacent and tumor-blood pairs relative to tumor region pairs.

Turning to this clonotype: Its antigen is as yet unknown. The junction differs from germline at one of its ends, possibly a read error.

Unsorted bulk tissue of roughly 18-32 mg yielded co-extracted RNA and DNA. The investigators made TCR beta cDNA from approximately 500 ng total RNA, using a constant-region primer. Slightly modified ARM-PCR served as the procedure for the TCR beta libraries. These libraries came from three rounds of nested multiplex PCR. MiXCR, run by TCRdb on the multiplex PCR reads, gives a single entry per CDR3 protein. The sample carries tens of thousands of distinct CDR3 sequences, approximately 82% recorded once. The sequenced material came from tumor-adjacent normal liver tissue. This receptor was taken from a woman in her 30s with primary liver carcinoma and hepatitis B virus infection.

The CDR3 is CASSPRETSSTDMQYF. CDR3 sequence (DNA): TGTGCCAGTAGCCCAAGGGAGACGTCGAGCACAGATATGCAGTATTTT. The chain recombines TRBV11-2 with TRBJ2-3, with a weak D call TRBD2 (5 bases). Germline V gives CDR1 SGHAT, CDR2 FQNNGV. The CDR3 length is 16 residues.